This T cell receptor (beta chain) derives from a study of control samples from healthy donors and cancer patients. Assay used: immunoSEQ multiplex PCR; TCRdb lists only in-frame clones, some missing. The repertoire has 130,000 or so clones, about 90% of them found once; the top ten carry roughly 1.9%. Unmatched junction bases numbered 4, after V lost 0 bases and J lost 3 bases. The CDR3 has 15 amino acids. Germline V CDR1 and CDR2: LGHNA, YNFKEQ. The clonotype originates from a woman aged 50 to 60 in good health. The material sequenced was blood. This rearrangement joins TRBV4-2 to TRBJ1-2, with 7 nucleotides matching TRBD1. This chain's CDR3 is CASSQEGQAYYGYTF. CDR3 bases: TGTGCCAGCAGCCAAGAAGGACAGGCCTACTATGGCTACACCTTC.